The 19 T cell receptor beta chains reported below all come from one sample, sequenced in a study of cytomegalovirus exposure and HLA in healthy donors. The PCR used 60 Vbeta and 13 Jbeta primers. Sequenced by immunoSEQ multiplex PCR; TCRdb stores in-frame clones only, minus some. In the table there are about 120,000 clones, nearly 65% of which are singletons. What was sequenced was PBMCs. Receptors originate from a middle-aged man in good health and CMV-seropositive.

The chain is built from TRBV28 and TRBJ2-7, with D possibly being TRBD1 (5 bases). The CDR3 has 14 amino acids. Between the trimmed V and J ends, which lost 7 bases and 5 bases, there was a span of 18 bases. Germline V gene sequence: CDR1 MDHEN, CDR2 SYDVKM. The CDR3 spells CASKIRQGNNEQYF. CDR3 DNA: TGTGCCAGCAAAATCCGGCAGGGAAACAACGAGCAGTACTTC.

As DNA, the CDR3 is TGTGCCAGCAGTTCCCCCTGGGACGGGGGGGGAAGTCTAGCCAAAAACATTCAGTACTTC. This sequence encodes CASSSPWDGGGSLAKNIQYF. The gene calls are TRBV28 and TRBJ2-4; 8 positions match TRBD2. CDR1 and CDR2 (germline): MDHEN, SYDVKM. The CDR3 is made up of 20 amino acids. Trimming removed 4 bases from V and 0 bases from J; junction bases left unmatched: 17.

A word on this clone: Other DNA sequences of this sample code for an identical CDR3. The CDR3 nucleotides read TGTGCCAGCAGCAGGGGGGAGCAGTACTTC. Protein product: CASSRGEQYF. The V gene is TRBV7-9, the J gene TRBJ2-7; D is possibly TRBD1 (6 bases). V lost 5 bases and J 7 bases, leaving 6 bases between the germline ends. Germline V lookup: CDR1 SEHNR, CDR2 FQNEAQ (reference sequence). CDR3 size: 10 residues.

This clone is medium-sized (0.01 to 0.1%) by share. CDR3 residues: CASNRAGGLFRETGELFF. DNA for the CDR3: TGCGCCAGCAACCGAGCGGGAGGCCTTTTCAGGGAAACCGGGGAGCTGTTTTTT. This rearrangement joins TRBV4-3 to TRBJ2-2, with 9 bases matching TRBD2. With 7 bases clipped from V and 5 bases from J, the junction kept 17 bases outside the gene matches. Germline lookup yields CDR1 LGHNA and CDR2 YSLEER. The CDR3 is 18 amino acids.

This rearrangement joins TRBV5-4 to TRBJ2-7, with TRBD2 matching 7 bases. The CDR3 contains 14 residues. The V segment lost 0 bases and the J segment 4 bases; nucleotides outside the gene matches: 4. Germline CDR1 SGHNT, CDR2 YYREEE (reference sequence). The CDR3 region is CASSLGLASYEQYF. In DNA, the CDR3 is TGTGCCAGCAGCTTGGGACTAGCCTCTTACGAGCAGTACTTC.

The chain recombines TRBV28 with TRBJ2-7, with TRBD2 identical over 8 bases. Germline-derived CDR1 and CDR2 are MDHEN and SYDVKM. The CDR3 has 12 residues. The V and J ends lost 8 bases and 5 bases, in that order; junction bases with no gene match: 5. The CDR3 here is CASGGLGDEQYF. The CDR3 DNA follows: TGTGCCAGCGGGGGACTAGGGGACGAGCAGTACTTC.

This clone was observed a handful of times. The chain employs TRBV7-2 and TRBJ2-5; 8 bases map to TRBD2. This CDR3 is 15 amino acids long. The trim removed 5 bases at V and 5 bases at J, leaving 10 bases unmatched. The V gene's germline CDR1 is SGHTA and CDR2 FQGNSA. The CDR3 nucleotides read TGTGCCAGCAGCCCACACGCCTCGGGAGGGGAGACCCAGTACTTC. Residues: CASSPHASGGETQYF.

The chain carries TRBV6-1 and TRBJ2-7; 7 positions match TRBD1. This CDR3 is built from 17 residues. Germline CDR1 and CDR2: MNHNS and SASEGT. The V segment lost 2 bases and the J segment 2 bases; nucleotides outside the gene matches: 12. CDR3 residues: CASSETRQGNPPYEQYF. For the CDR3, the DNA is TGTGCCAGCAGTGAAACCCGACAGGGTAACCCTCCCTACGAGCAGTACTTC.

This chain joins TRBV6-6 and TRBJ1-1; TRBD1 matches at 8 bases. Germline lookup yields CDR1 MNHNY and CDR2 SVGAGI (reference sequence). V was clipped by 7 bases and J by 2 bases; unmatched bases: 6. This CDR3 spans 14 amino acids. The CDR3 sequence: CASTRTGTNTEAFF. In DNA, the CDR3 is TGTGCCAGCACCCGGACAGGGACTAACACTGAAGCTTTCTTT.

The V and J genes are TRBV19 and TRBJ1-1, with TRBD1 matching over 9 bases. Germline V CDR1 and CDR2: LNHDA, SQIVND (reference sequence). V lost 10 bases to trimming and J lost 1 base; unmatched junction nucleotides: 1. This CDR3 is built from 12 residues. CDR3 residues: CATGQGNTEAFF. The DNA for the CDR3 is TGTGCCACGGGACAGGGGAACACTGAAGCTTTCTTT.

The genes are TRBV7-9 and TRBJ1-1, with TRBD1 matching 7 bases. Germline trimming cut 5 bases from V and 4 bases from J; bases unmatched to any gene: 4. This CDR3 has 13 residues. Germline V gives CDR1 SEHNR, CDR2 FQNEAQ (reference sequence). The CDR3 DNA reads as TGTGCCAGCAGCCTCGGGACAGTCACTGAAGCTTTCTTT. Residues: CASSLGTVTEAFF.

This clone has more than one count but fewer than ten. The chain links TRBV6-1 to TRBJ1-1; no firm D call. The CDR3 covers 13 residues. Per the germline V gene, CDR1 is MNHNS and CDR2 is SASEGT. Deletions cut 5 bases from V and 1 base from J, with 8 bases between. The CDR3 sequence: CASSLPGNTEAFF. The CDR3 nucleotides read TGTGCCAGCAGTTTGCCAGGGAACACTGAAGCTTTCTTT.

On this clone: Other DNA sequences in the same sample also yield this CDR3. The chain couples TRBV5-1 to TRBJ1-1; TRBD1 agrees at 10 bases. CDR1 SGHRS and CDR2 YFSETQ come from the germline V gene. CDR3 length equals 14 residues. The ends lost 5 bases at V and 1 base at J; junction bases unmatched: 2. The CDR3: CASSRTGGNTEAFF. The CDR3 coding sequence is TGCGCCAGCAGTAGGACAGGGGGGAACACTGAAGCTTTCTTT.

This chain uses TRBV7-2 with TRBJ2-5, with 12 bases fitting TRBD1. The ends lost 3 bases at V and 2 bases at J; junction bases unmatched: 10. In germline, CDR1 is SGHTA, CDR2 FQGNSA. This CDR3 comprises 18 residues. The CDR3 loop is CASSFFPRDRGRQETQYF. CDR3 DNA sequence: TGTGCCAGCAGCTTCTTCCCGCGGGACAGGGGGCGTCAAGAGACCCAGTACTTC. The variable domain in full, with the rest retrieved from reference TRBV7-2 and TRBJ2-5, is GAGVSQSPSNKVTEKGKDVELRCDPISGHTALYWYRQSLGQGLEFLIYFQGNSAPDKSGLPSDRFSAERTGGSVSTLTIQRTQQEDSAVYLCASSFFPRDRGRQETQYFGPGTRLLVL.

This chain uses TRBV10-2 with TRBJ1-6; D is perhaps TRBD1 (6 bases). This CDR3 comprises 13 residues. Germline V gives CDR1 WSHSY, CDR2 SAAADI. V lost 2 bases, J lost 15 bases, and 14 bases lay in between. The CDR3 DNA reads as TGCGCCAGCAGTGAGCCAGCGGGGGCGAACCTCCACTTT. Its translation: CASSEPAGANLHF.

The J gene is TRBJ1-5, the V gene TRBV11-2; no reliable D call. The CDR3 sequence is 13 residues long. Germline V lookup: CDR1 SGHAT, CDR2 FQNNGV. V lost 1 base to trimming and J lost 3 bases, with 4 bases between them. CDR3 nucleotide sequence: TGTGCCAGCAGCTTAGGAGACAATCAGCCCCAGCATTTT. As protein: CASSLGDNQPQHF.

This chain connects TRBV5-4 to TRBJ2-3; 11 bases line up with TRBD2. V lost 4 bases to trimming and J lost 0 bases; unmatched junction nucleotides: 4. Germline V gene lookup returns CDR1 SGHNT and CDR2 YYREEE (reference sequence). The CDR3 runs 16 residues. In DNA, the CDR3 is TGTGCCAGCAGCCAGACTAGCGGGGTTAGCACAGATACGCAGTATTTT. Translation gives CASSQTSGVSTDTQYF. Full variable domain (outside the CDR3, taken from reference TRBV5-4 and TRBJ2-3): ETGVTQSPTHLIKTRGQQVTLRCSSQSGHNTVSWYQQALGQGPQFIFQYYREEENGRGNFPPRFSGLQFPNYSSELNVNALELDDSALYLCASSQTSGVSTDTQYFGPGTRLTVL.

The chain has TRBV5-6 and TRBJ2-4, with TRBD1 identical over 9 bases. The CDR3 consists of 14 residues. V lost 8 bases and J lost 7; bases outside the gene matches: 10. In germline, CDR1 is SGHDT, CDR2 YYEEEE. CDR3 loop: CASAQGAPGNIQYF. The CDR3 DNA reads TGTGCCAGTGCACAGGGGGCCCCCGGGAACATTCAGTACTTC. The whole variable domain, filled in from reference TRBV5-6 and TRBJ2-4, reads DAGVTQSPTHLIKTRGQQVTLRCSPKSGHDTVSWYQQALGQGPQFIFQYYEEEERQRGNFPDRFSGHQFPNYSSELNVNALLLGDSALYLCASAQGAPGNIQYFGAGTRLSVL.

The chain carries TRBV6-5 and TRBJ1-6; the D is unclear. In germline, CDR1 is MNHEY, CDR2 SVGAGI. With 0 bases removed from V and 9 bases from J, the gap between germline ends came to 6 bases. CDR3 size: 13 residues. DNA for the CDR3: TGTGCCAGCAGTTACTCGAGGCCTTCACCCCTCCACTTT. Translated: CASSYSRPSPLHF.